These 30 T cell receptor beta chains share one sample of origin, sequenced in a study of blood T cell repertoires in COVID-19. Generated by immunoSEQ multiplex PCR, the TCRdb table keeps only in-frame clones and is missing some. The sample shows around 95,000 clones, more than 65% of them seen only once. Sequencing was performed on peripheral blood. The receptors originated from a woman of 80 years or more with acute or convalescent COVID-19.

This chain joins TRBV28 and TRBJ2-3; maybe TRBD1 (6 bases). CDR1 is MDHEN, CDR2 SYDVKM, per germline. The germline V and J ends were trimmed by 4 bases and 5 bases, with 7 bases remaining between them. The CDR3 length is 12 residues. In DNA, the CDR3 is TGTGCCAGCAGTTCCAGGGGAGATACGCAGTATTTT. It yields the protein CASSSRGDTQYF.

This sequence joins TRBV28 and TRBJ2-1, with D possibly TRBD1 on 6 matching bases. Trimming took 6 bases from V and 8 from J, leaving 20 bases between them. The germline V gene has CDR1 MDHEN and CDR2 SYDVKM. This CDR3 has 15 residues. The DNA of the CDR3 is TGTGCCAGCAGAAAACAGGGTACTTTGAGAGATGAGCAGTTCTTC. Translating gives CASRKQGTLRDEQFF.

As concerns this clone: Likely a read error: the CDR3 ends without its conserved phenylalanine or tryptophan. No DNA is shown, since the ends of the CDR3 on it are uncertain; the CDR3 is the one TCRdb lists. V usage is TRBV6-2 or TRBV6-3 and J usage is TRBJ2-4; TRBD2, the table's D call, lacks a check against the DNA. Looked up from germline, CDR1 is MNHEY and CDR2 is SVGEGT. Both ends counted, the CDR3 spans 13 residues. The CDR3 sequence: CASSPTTGTRLLV.

The chain uses TRBV6-5 and TRBJ1-1; weak D call: TRBD1 (5 bases). V shed 2 bases and J shed 0 bases, with 10 bases lying between them. The CDR3 is 15 residues long. Germline values: CDR1 MNHEY, CDR2 SVGAGI. For the CDR3, the DNA is TGTGCCAGCAGTTACAGGGGAAGGATGAACACTGAAGCTTTCTTT. It is translated as CASSYRGRMNTEAFF.

The V gene is TRBV7-2, the J gene TRBJ1-2; possible D gene TRBD1, 5 bases. Trimming took off 3 bases at V and 8 bases at J, with 13 bases between the two ends. The CDR3 totals 13 residues. Germline V gene data show CDR1 as SGHTA and CDR2 as FQGNSA. CDR3 region: CASSFGQSVGYTF. CDR3 DNA: TGTGCCAGCAGCTTCGGACAATCGGTCGGCTACACCTTC.

The J gene is TRBJ1-1, the V gene TRBV6-1, with TRBD1 as a possible D gene (5 bases). Germline V gives CDR1 MNHNS, CDR2 SASEGT. The V end was cut by 8 bases, the J end by 4 bases, with 11 bases between. This CDR3 has 12 amino acids. The CDR3 DNA follows: TGTGCCAGCGGGCGGGGCAGCACTGAAGCTTTCTTT. Translated: CASGRGSTEAFF.

V usage is TRBV12-3 or TRBV12-4 and J usage is TRBJ1-2; D is perhaps TRBD1 (5 bases). V was clipped by 1 base and J by 7 bases, with 7 bases between them. The CDR3 sequence is 12 residues long. CDR3 DNA sequence: TGTGCCAGCAGTTTAGGCGGGGGTGGCTACACCTTC. The encoded protein is CASSLGGGGYTF.

The rearrangement links TRBV27 to TRBJ2-1; TRBD2 matches 11 bases. This CDR3 region has 14 residues. Germline V lookup: CDR1 MNHEY, CDR2 SMNVEV (reference sequence). J lost 7 bases, V lost 2 bases, and 1 base had no gene match. CDR3 amino acids: CASSLGTSGNEQFF. The CDR3, as DNA: TGTGCCAGCAGTTTAGGGACTAGCGGAAATGAGCAGTTCTTC.

This chain uses TRBV11-2 with TRBJ2-1; D uncertain. The CDR3 contains 15 residues. V lost 5 bases and J 2 bases, leaving 13 bases between the germline ends. Germline CDR1 reads SGHAT; CDR2 reads FQNNGV. The CDR3 is CASSRHRRTYNEQFF. Written as DNA, the CDR3 is TGTGCCAGCAGCCGCCACAGAAGGACCTACAATGAGCAGTTCTTC. Supplemented by reference TRBV11-2 and TRBJ2-1, the full variable domain reads EAGVAQSPRYKIIEKRQSVAFWCNPISGHATLYWYQQILGQGPKLLIQFQNNGVVDDSQLPKDRFSAERLKGVDSTLKIQPAKLEDSAVYLCASSRHRRTYNEQFFGPGTRLTVL.

This CDR3 is CASSEKGGALGNYGYTF. CDR3 in DNA: TGTGCCAGCAGTGAAAAAGGGGGCGCCCTTGGAAACTATGGCTACACCTTC. This chain connects TRBV2 to TRBJ1-2, with TRBD1 matching over 7 bases. CDR3 length: 17 residues. Germline V gene data show CDR1 as SNHLY and CDR2 as FYNNEI. V shed 2 bases and J 2 bases; nucleotides not matched to a gene: 11.

About this clone: The germline gene is not matched at one end of the junction; a read error may be the cause. The chain employs TRBV3-1 (or the pseudogene TRBV3-2) and TRBJ1-5; D is unresolved. This CDR3 region has 15 residues. Per germline, CDR1 LGHDT and CDR2 YNNKEL (reference sequence). The CDR3 sequence is CAGSQGPGRNQPQHF. The DNA of the CDR3 is TGTGCCGGCAGCCAAGGTCCAGGTCGCAATCAGCCCCAGCATTTT.

This clone was counted between two and nine times. Here the CDR3 reads CASSQAAGFNSPLHF. CDR3 nucleotide sequence: TGCGCCAGCAGCCAAGCAGCAGGATTCAATTCACCCCTCCACTTT. The genes are TRBV4-3 and TRBJ1-6; D unclear. CDR3 length: 15 amino acids. The V and J ends lost 1 base and 7 bases respectively, with 11 bases between them. The germline CDR1 and CDR2 sequences are LGHNA and YSLEER.

The CDR3 reads CASSPQGGEQYF. CDR3 coding DNA: TGCGCCAGCAGCCCTCAGGGAGGCGAGCAGTACTTC. This rearrangement joins TRBV5-1 to TRBJ2-7; D is perhaps TRBD2 (6 bases). The V end lost 4 bases, the J end lost 6 bases, and 11 bases lay between the germline ends. The V gene's germline CDR1 is SGHRS and CDR2 YFSETQ. The CDR3 spans 12 residues. The full variable domain, with the rest looked up from reference TRBV5-1 and TRBJ2-7, is KAGVTQTPRYLIKTRGQQVTLSCSPISGHRSVSWYQQTPGQGLQFLFEYFSETQRNKGNFPGRFSGRQFSNSRSEMNVSTLELGDSALYLCASSPQGGEQYFGPGTRLTVT.

The V and J genes are TRBV2 and TRBJ1-1, with D maybe TRBD1 (5 bases). Per germline, CDR1 SNHLY and CDR2 FYNNEI. The V and J ends lost 1 base and 1 base respectively, with 13 bases between them. The CDR3 is 16 residues long. This chain's CDR3 is CASSEGLGGQNTEAFF. CDR3 bases: TGTGCCAGCAGTGAAGGTTTGGGGGGTCAGAACACTGAAGCTTTCTTT.

The chain carries TRBV19 and TRBJ1-4; no reliable D call. Trimming took 7 bases from V and 5 from J, leaving 11 bases between them. Germline V gene sequence: CDR1 LNHDA, CDR2 SQIVND (reference sequence). This CDR3 has 13 residues. The CDR3 sequence: CASTSGENEKLFF. CDR3 DNA: TGTGCCAGTACCTCGGGAGAGAATGAAAAACTGTTTTTT.

This rearrangement joins TRBV11-2 to TRBJ1-1; 9 bases are shared with TRBD1. The trim removed 5 bases at V and 1 base at J, leaving 2 bases unmatched. This CDR3 has 14 amino acids. The germline CDR1 and CDR2 sequences are SGHAT and FQNNGV. CDR3: CASSRGQGNTEAFF. The CDR3 DNA sequence: TGTGCCAGCAGCCGGGGACAGGGGAACACTGAAGCTTTCTTT.

Points on this clone: Other DNA sequences in this specimen translate into the identical CDR3. The chain is built from TRBV7-9 and TRBJ1-1; D is unresolved. This CDR3 has 14 amino acids. CDR1 is SEHNR and CDR2 is FQNEAQ in the germline V gene (reference sequence). The V end was cut by 1 base, the J end by 8 bases, with 14 bases between. The CDR3 region has the DNA TGTGCCAGCAGCTTAGACGGGAGCTCGGGGGAAGCTTTCTTT. It translates to CASSLDGSSGEAFF.

V gene TRBV18 combines with J gene TRBJ1-1, with 9 bases fitting TRBD1. The germline CDR1 and CDR2 sequences are KGHSH and LQKENI. V trimming: 6 bases; J trimming: 2 bases; junction bases outside the gene matches: 10. The CDR3 is 16 amino acids. The CDR3 is CASSHRTGAQNTEAFF. The CDR3 bases are TGTGCCAGCTCCCACCGGACAGGGGCCCAAAACACTGAAGCTTTCTTT.

This clone was seen a handful of times. The chain carries TRBV28 and TRBJ1-5, with 7 bases lining up with TRBD1. The CDR3 sequence is 14 residues long. Germline trimming cut 5 bases from V and 7 bases from J; bases unmatched to any gene: 8. Germline V CDR1 and CDR2: MDHEN, SYDVKM. The CDR3 loop is CASSGTDWGQPQHF. CDR3 coding DNA: TGTGCCAGCAGTGGGACAGACTGGGGGCAGCCCCAGCATTTT.

The V and J genes are TRBV12-5 and TRBJ1-1; possibly TRBD1 for D (6 bases). The CDR3 consists of 13 residues. CDR1 is LGHNT and CDR2 is FRNRAP in the germline V gene. V was pared by 6 bases and J by 2 bases, with 10 bases between. As DNA, the CDR3 is TGTGCTAGTGGGTTACAGGGAAACACTGAAGCTTTCTTT. Translation gives CASGLQGNTEAFF.

DNA for the CDR3: TGTGCCAGCAGTTTAAGTAACCAGGGACAGCCCCAGCATTTT. This translates into CASSLSNQGQPQHF. This sequence joins TRBV28 and TRBJ1-5; D perhaps matches TRBD1 (5 bases). CDR3 length equals 14 residues. Germline V gene data show CDR1 as MDHEN and CDR2 as SYDVKM. Trimming pared 2 bases from V and 7 bases from J, leaving 12 bases between. The full variable domain, in which reference TRBV28 and TRBJ1-5 provide the parts outside the CDR3, is DVKVTQSSRYLVKRTGEKVFLECVQDMDHENMFWYRQDPGLGLRLIYFSYDVKMKEKGDIPEGYSVSREKKERFSLILESASTNQTSMYLCASSLSNQGQPQHFGDGTRLSIL.

The V gene is TRBV7-9, the J gene TRBJ1-2; weak D call: TRBD1 (5 bases). Germline V gene data show CDR1 as SEHNR and CDR2 as FQNEAQ (reference sequence). V lost 5 bases to trimming and J lost 7 bases, with 11 bases between them. The CDR3 consists of 12 residues. The CDR3 DNA reads as TGTGCCAGCAGCCCCGGACAACCTGGCTACACCTTC. Translation gives CASSPGQPGYTF.

In nucleotides, the CDR3 is TGTGCCAGCAGCTTAGTATCATGGGGCAGTACCAGTGCCTACGAGCAGTACTTC. It specifies CASSLVSWGSTSAYEQYF. The chain couples TRBV7-2 to TRBJ2-7, with D possibly being TRBD1 (5 bases). The V end lost 1 base, the J end lost 2 bases, and 21 bases lay between the germline ends. Germline CDR1 reads SGHTA; CDR2 reads FQGNSA. The CDR3 has 18 residues.

The genes are TRBV6-2 or TRBV6-3 and TRBJ1-4; 7 bases line up with TRBD1. Germline CDR1 reads MNHEY; CDR2 reads SVGEGT. The J segment lost 6 bases and the V segment lost 6 bases, leaving 10 bases of the junction unmatched. The CDR3 has 15 residues. The CDR3 nucleotides are TGTGCCAGCAGCCAAGCGGCCAGGGGGTATGAAAAACTGTTTTTT. This sequence encodes CASSQAARGYEKLFF.

This clone was found a few times. The rearrangement uses TRBV30 and TRBJ1-5, with D uncertain. V gave up 0 bases and J gave up 5 bases, with 14 bases separating them. In germline, CDR1 is GTSNPN, CDR2 SVGIG (reference sequence). The CDR3 totals 15 residues. DNA of the CDR3: TGTGCCTGGAGTGTACGGGCAAAAGCGGATCAGCCCCAGCATTTT. This sequence encodes CAWSVRAKADQPQHF.

V is TRBV15 and J is TRBJ1-5, with D unclear. The germline gives CDR1 LNHNV, CDR2 YYDKDF (reference sequence). The CDR3 runs to 14 residues. Deletions cut 0 bases from V and 2 bases from J, with 5 bases between. This chain's CDR3 is CATSRDPGNQPQHF. Here the CDR3 DNA reads TGTGCCACCAGCAGAGATCCCGGCAATCAGCCCCAGCATTTT.

The V call is TRBV6-1, the J call TRBJ2-4, with D tentatively TRBD2 (6 bases). The CDR3 runs 16 residues. V lost 2 bases, J lost 1 base, and 12 bases lay in between. CDR1 and CDR2 (germline): MNHNS, SASEGT. The CDR3 sequence: CASSERPGGAKNIQYF. The CDR3, as DNA: TGTGCCAGCAGTGAAAGACCCGGAGGGGCCAAAAACATTCAGTACTTC.

The CDR3 bases are TGTGCCAGCAGTCGGGACAGGGAGACGCAGTATTTT. Translation: CASSRDRETQYF. V is TRBV7-2 and J is TRBJ2-3; 9 bases line up with TRBD1. V was pared by 6 bases and J by 9 bases, with 4 bases of the junction left unmatched. CDR3 length: 12 residues. CDR1 is SGHTA, CDR2 FQGNSA, per germline.

The CDR3 coding sequence is TGTGCCAGCAGCTTAGTTAGGACAGTCACCGGGGAGCTGTTTTTT. Amino acids: CASSLVRTVTGELFF. V gene TRBV7-2 combines with J gene TRBJ2-2; tentatively, D is TRBD1 (6 bases). V lost 1 base to trimming and J lost 4 bases, with 10 bases between them. The CDR3 contains 15 residues. Germline V gene sequence: CDR1 SGHTA, CDR2 FQGNSA.

The chain joins TRBV7-9 to TRBJ1-1; 10 nucleotides match TRBD1. After removal of 0 bases from V and 4 bases from J, the junction contained 8 bases not matched to a gene. The CDR3 extends over 17 amino acids. CDR1 and CDR2 from the germline V gene are SEHNR and FQNEAQ (reference sequence). The DNA for the CDR3 is TGTGCCAGCAGCTTAGCGCACGGACAGGGGGTTTTCACTGAAGCTTTCTTT. Its protein is CASSLAHGQGVFTEAFF.